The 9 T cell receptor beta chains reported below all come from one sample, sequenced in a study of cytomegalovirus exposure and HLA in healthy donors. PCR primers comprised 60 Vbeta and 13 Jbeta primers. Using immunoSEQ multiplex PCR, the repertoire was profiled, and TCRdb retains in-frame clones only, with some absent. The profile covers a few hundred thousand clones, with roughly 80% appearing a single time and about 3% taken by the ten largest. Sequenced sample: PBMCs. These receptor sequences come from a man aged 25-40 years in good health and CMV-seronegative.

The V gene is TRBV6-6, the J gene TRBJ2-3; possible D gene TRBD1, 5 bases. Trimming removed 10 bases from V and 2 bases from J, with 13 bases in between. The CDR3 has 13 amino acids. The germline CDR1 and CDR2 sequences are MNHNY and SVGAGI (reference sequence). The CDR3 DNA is TGTGCCACCATGGGGCTCAACACAGATACGCAGTATTTT. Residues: CATMGLNTDTQYF.

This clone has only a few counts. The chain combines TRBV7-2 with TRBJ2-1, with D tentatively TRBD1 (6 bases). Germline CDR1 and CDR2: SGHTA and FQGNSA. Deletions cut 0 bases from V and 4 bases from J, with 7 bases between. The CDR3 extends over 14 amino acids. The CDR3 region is CASSLAGAYNEQFF. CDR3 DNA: TGTGCCAGCAGCTTAGCGGGGGCTTACAATGAGCAGTTCTTC.

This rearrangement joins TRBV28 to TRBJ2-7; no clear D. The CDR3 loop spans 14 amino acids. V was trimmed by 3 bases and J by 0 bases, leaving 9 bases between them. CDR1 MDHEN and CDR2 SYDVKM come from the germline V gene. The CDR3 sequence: CASSLVDNSYEQYF. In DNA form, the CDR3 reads TGTGCCAGCAGTTTGGTCGACAACTCCTACGAGCAGTACTTC.

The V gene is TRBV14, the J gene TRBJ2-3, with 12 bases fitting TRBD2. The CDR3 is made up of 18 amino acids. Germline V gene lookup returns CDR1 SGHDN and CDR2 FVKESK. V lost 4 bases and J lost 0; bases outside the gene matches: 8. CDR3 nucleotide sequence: TGTGCCAGCAGCCCCGGACTAGCGGGGTTGAGAAGCACAGATACGCAGTATTTT. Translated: CASSPGLAGLRSTDTQYF.

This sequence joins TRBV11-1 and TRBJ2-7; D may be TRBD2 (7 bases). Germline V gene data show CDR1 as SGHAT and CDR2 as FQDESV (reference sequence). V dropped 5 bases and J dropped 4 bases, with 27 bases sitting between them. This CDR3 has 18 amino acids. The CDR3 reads CASSLGGDLPAPIYEQYF. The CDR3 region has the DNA TGTGCCAGCAGCCTAGGGGGGGACCTTCCTGCACCGATATACGAGCAGTACTTC.

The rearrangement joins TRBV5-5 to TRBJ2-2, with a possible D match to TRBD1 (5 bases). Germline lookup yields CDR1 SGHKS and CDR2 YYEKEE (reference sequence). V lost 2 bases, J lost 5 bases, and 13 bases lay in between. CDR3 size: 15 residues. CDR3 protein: CASSLVQVGTGELFF. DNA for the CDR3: TGTGCCAGCAGCTTAGTACAGGTCGGAACCGGGGAGCTGTTTTTT.

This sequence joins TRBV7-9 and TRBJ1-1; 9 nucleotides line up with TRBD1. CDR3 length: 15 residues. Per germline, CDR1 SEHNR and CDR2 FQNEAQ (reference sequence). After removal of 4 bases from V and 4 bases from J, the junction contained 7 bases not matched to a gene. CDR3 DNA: TGTGCCAGCAGCTCCGGACAGGGGTTCGGCACTGAAGCTTTCTTT. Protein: CASSSGQGFGTEAFF. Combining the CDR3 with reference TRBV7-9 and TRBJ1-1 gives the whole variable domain DTGVSQNPRHKITKRGQNVTFRCDPISEHNRLYWYRQTLGQGPEFLTYFQNEAQLEKSRLLSDRFSAERPKGSFSTLEIQRTEQGDSAMYLCASSSGQGFGTEAFFGQGTRLTVV.

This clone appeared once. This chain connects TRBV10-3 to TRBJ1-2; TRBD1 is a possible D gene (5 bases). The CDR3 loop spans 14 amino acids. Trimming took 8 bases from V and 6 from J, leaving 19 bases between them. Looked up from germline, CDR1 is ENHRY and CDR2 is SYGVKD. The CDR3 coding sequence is TGTGCCATCCTGGCTGCGGGGGAGCGACATGGCTACACCTTC. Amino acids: CAILAAGERHGYTF.

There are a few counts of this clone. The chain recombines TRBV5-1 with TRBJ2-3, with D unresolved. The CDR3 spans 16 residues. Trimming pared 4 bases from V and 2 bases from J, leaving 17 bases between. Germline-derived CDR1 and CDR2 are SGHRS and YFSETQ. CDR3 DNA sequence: TGCGCCAGCAGCCGTGATGGTGCGGTAGACACAGATACGCAGTATTTT. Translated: CASSRDGAVDTDTQYF. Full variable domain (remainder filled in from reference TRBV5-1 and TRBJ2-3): KAGVTQTPRYLIKTRGQQVTLSCSPISGHRSVSWYQQTPGQGLQFLFEYFSETQRNKGNFPGRFSGRQFSNSRSEMNVSTLELGDSALYLCASSRDGAVDTDTQYFGPGTRLTVL.